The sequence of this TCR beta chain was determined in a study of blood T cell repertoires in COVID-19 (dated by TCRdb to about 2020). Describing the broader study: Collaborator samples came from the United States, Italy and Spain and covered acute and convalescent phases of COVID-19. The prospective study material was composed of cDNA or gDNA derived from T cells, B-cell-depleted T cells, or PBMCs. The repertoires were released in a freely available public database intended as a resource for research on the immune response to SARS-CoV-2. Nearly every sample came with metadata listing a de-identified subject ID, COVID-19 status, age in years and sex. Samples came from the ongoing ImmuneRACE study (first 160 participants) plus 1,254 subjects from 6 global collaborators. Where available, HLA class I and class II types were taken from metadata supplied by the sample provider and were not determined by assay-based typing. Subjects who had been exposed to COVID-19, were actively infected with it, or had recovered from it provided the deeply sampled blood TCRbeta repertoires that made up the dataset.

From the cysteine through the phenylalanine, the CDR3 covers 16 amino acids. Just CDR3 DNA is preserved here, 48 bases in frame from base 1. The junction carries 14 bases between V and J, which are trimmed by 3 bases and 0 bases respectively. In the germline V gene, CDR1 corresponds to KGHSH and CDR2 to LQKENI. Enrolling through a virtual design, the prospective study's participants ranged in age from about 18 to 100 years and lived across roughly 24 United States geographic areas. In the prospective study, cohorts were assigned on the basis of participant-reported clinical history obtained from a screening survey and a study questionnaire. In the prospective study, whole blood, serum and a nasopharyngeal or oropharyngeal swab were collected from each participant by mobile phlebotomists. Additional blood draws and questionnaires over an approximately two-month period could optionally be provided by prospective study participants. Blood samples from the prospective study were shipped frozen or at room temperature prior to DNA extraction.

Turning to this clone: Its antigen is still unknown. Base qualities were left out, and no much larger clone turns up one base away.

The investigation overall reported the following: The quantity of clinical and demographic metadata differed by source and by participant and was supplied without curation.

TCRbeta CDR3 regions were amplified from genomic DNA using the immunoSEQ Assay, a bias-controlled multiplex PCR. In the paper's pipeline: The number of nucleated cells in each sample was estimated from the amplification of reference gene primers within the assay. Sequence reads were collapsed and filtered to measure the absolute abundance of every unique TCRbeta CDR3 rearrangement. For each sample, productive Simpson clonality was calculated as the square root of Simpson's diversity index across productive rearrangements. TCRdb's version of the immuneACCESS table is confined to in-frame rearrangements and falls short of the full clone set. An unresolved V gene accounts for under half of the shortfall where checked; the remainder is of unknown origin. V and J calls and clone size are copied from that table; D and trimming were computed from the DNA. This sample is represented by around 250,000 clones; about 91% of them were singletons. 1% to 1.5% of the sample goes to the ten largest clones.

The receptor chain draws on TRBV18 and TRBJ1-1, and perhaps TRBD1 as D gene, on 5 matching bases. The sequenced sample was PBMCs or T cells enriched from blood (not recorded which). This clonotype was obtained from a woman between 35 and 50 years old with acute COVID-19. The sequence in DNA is TGTGCCAGCTCACCGGCCCGGGGGGGACTGAACACTGAAGCTTTCTTT. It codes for CASSPARGGLNTEAFF.